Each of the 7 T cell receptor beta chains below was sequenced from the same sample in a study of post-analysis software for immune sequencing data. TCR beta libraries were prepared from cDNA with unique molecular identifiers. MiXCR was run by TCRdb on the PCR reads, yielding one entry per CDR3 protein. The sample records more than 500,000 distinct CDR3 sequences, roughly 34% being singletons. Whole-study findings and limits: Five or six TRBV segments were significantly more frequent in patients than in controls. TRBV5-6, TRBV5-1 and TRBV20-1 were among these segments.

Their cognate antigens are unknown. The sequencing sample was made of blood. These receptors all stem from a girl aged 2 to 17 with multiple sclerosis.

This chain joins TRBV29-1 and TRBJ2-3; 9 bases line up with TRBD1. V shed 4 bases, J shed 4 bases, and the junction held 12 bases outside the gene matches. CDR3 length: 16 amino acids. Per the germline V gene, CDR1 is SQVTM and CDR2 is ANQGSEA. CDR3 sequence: CSVGAPGQGFADTQYF. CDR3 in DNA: TGCAGCGTTGGAGCCCCCGGACAGGGGTTCGCAGATACGCAGTATTTT.

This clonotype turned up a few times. The DNA of the CDR3 is TGTGCCAGCAGTGGCTATCCTTGGCAGGGTGAAAAACTGTTTTTT. Its protein is CASSGYPWQGEKLFF. The rearrangement joins TRBV6-1 to TRBJ1-4, with D maybe TRBD1 (5 bases). Germline V gene sequence: CDR1 MNHNS, CDR2 SASEGT. The CDR3 contains 15 residues. V shed 4 bases and J shed 7 bases, with 16 bases lying between them.

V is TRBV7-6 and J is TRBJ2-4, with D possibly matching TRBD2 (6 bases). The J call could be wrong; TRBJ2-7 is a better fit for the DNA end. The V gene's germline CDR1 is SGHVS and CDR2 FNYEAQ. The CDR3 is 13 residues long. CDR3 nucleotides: TGTGCCAGCAGCTTAAGGCGGGGTTTCGAGCAGTACTTC. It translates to CASSLRRGFEQYF.

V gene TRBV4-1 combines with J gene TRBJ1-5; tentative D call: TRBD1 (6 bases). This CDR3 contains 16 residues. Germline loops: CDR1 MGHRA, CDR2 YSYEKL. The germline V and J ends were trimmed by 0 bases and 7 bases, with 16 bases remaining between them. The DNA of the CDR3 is TGCGCCAGCAGCCAAGATGAAGGGCAGGGACAACAGCCCCAGCATTTT. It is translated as CASSQDEGQGQQPQHF.

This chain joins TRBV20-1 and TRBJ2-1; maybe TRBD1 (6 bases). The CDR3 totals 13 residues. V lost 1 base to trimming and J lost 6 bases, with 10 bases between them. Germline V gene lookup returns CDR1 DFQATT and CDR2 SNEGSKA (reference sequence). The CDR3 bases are TGCAGTGCTAGAGTGGGACACAGCAATGAGCAGTTCTTC. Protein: CSARVGHSNEQFF.

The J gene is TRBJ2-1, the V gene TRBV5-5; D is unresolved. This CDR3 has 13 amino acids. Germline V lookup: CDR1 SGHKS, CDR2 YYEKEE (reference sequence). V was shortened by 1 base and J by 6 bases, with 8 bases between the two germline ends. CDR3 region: CASSLYGSNEQFF. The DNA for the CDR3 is TGTGCCAGCAGCTTGTATGGGTCCAATGAGCAGTTCTTC. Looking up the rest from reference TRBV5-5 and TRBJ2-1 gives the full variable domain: DAGVTQSPTHLIKTRGQQVTLRCSPISGHKSVSWYQQVLGQGPQFIFQYYEKEERGRGNFPDRFSARQFPNYSSELNVNALLLGDSALYLCASSLYGSNEQFFGPGTRLTVL.

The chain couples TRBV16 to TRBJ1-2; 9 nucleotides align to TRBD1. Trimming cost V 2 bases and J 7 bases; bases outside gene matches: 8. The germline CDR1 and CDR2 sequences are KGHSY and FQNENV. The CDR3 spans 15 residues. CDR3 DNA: TGTGCCAGCAGCCAAGACGGACAGGGGCGCGCTGGCTACACCTTC. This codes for CASSQDGQGRAGYTF. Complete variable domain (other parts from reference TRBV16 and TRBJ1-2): GEEVAQTPKHLVRGEGQKAKLYCAPIKGHSYVFWYQQVLKNEFKFLISFQNENVFDETGMPKERFSAKCLPNSPCSLEIQATKLEDSAVYFCASSQDGQGRAGYTFGSGTRLTVV.